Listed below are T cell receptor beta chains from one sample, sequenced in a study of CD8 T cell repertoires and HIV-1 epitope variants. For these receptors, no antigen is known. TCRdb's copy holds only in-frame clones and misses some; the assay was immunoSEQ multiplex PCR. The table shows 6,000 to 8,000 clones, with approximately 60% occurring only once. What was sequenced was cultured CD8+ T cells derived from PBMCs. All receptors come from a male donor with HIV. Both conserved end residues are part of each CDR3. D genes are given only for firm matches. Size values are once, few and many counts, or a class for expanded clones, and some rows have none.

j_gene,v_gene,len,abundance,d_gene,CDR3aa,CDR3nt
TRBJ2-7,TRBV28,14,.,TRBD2,CASRVIAGAEEQYF,TGTGCAAGCAGGGTAATAGCGGGGGCGGAGGAGCAGTACTTC
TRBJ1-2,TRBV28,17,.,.,CASSPTFLHERGYGYTF,TGTGCCAGCAGTCCGACGTTTTTGCACGAGAGGGGTTATGGCTACACCTTC
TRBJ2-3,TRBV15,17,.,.,CATSKFRRTTGTDTQYF,TGTGCCACCAGCAAATTTAGACGGACTACCGGCACAGATACGCAGTATTTT
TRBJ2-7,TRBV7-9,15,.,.,CASSLLGAANYEQYF,TGTGCCAGCAGCTTACTAGGGGCTGCCAACTACGAGCAGTACTTC
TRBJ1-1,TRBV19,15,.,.,CASKVGAHVNTEAFF,TGTGCCAGTAAGGTAGGGGCCCACGTGAACACTGAAGCTTTCTTT
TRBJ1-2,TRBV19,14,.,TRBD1,CASSYPGGEGGYTF,TGTGCCAGTAGTTATCCAGGGGGCGAAGGTGGCTACACCTTC
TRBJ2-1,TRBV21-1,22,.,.,CASSRTGKPGLALYNSYNEQFF,TGTGCCAGCAGCAGGACGGGTAAACCGGGACTAGCTCTTTATAACTCCTACAATGAGCAGTTCTTC
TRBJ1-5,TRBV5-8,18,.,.,CASSLNKNRAGANQPQHF,TGTGCCAGCAGCTTGAATAAAAACAGGGCCGGGGCGAATCAGCCCCAGCATTTT
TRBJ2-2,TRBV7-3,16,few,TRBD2,CASSRGTSGGTGELFF,TGTGCCAGCAGCCGAGGGACTAGCGGGGGCACCGGGGAGCTGTTTTTT
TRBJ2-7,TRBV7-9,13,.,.,CASSLPGSYEQYF,TGTGCCAGCAGCTTACCGGGGTCCTACGAGCAGTACTTC
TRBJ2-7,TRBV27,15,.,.,CASSSKGNISYEQYF,TGTGCCAGCAGTTCTAAAGGGAACATCTCCTACGAGCAGTACTTC
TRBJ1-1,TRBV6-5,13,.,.,CASSPEIDAEAFF,TGTGCCAGCAGCCCCGAAATCGACGCTGAAGCTTTCTTT
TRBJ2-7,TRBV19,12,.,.,CASSNRPYEQYF,TGTGCCAGTAGTAACAGACCTTACGAGCAGTACTTC
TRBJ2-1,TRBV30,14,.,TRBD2,CAWEHPGGPGEQFF,TGTGCCTGGGAGCACCCGGGGGGGCCGGGTGAGCAGTTCTTC
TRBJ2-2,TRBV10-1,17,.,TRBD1,CASSESGQGALTGELFF,TGCGCCAGCAGTGAGTCGGGGCAGGGGGCCCTCACCGGGGAGCTGTTTTTT
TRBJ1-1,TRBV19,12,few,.,CASSRSWDEAFF,TGTGCCAGTAGTAGAAGCTGGGACGAAGCTTTCTTT
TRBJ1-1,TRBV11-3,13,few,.,CASSLEVNTEAFF,TGTGCCAGCAGCTTAGAGGTGAACACTGAAGCTTTCTTT
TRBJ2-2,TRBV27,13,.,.,CASSLQGSGELFF,TGTGCCAGCAGTCTACAGGGTTCCGGGGAGCTGTTTTTT
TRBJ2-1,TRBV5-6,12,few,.,CASSSRPNEQFF,TGTGCCAGCAGCTCCAGACCGAATGAGCAGTTCTTC
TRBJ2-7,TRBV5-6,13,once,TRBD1,CASSLGQGNEQYF,TGTGCCAGCAGCTTGGGACAGGGGAACGAGCAGTACTTC
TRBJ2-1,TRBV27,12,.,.,CASSLLGVEQFF,TGTGCCAGCAGTTTATTGGGTGTTGAGCAGTTCTTC
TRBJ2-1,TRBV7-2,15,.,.,CASSLVGLSYNEQFF,TGTGCCAGCAGCTTAGTGGGGCTCTCCTACAATGAGCAGTTCTTC
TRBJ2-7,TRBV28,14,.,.,CASSWIDSPYEQYF,TGTGCCAGCAGTTGGATAGACAGTCCCTACGAGCAGTACTTC
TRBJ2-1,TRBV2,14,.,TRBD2,CASSGGAGDNEQFF,TGTGCCAGCAGTGGGGGAGCGGGAGACAATGAGCAGTTCTTC
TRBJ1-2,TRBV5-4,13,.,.,CASSLEAGWGYTF,TGTGCCAGCAGCTTGGAAGCAGGTTGGGGCTACACCTTC
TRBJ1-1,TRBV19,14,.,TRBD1,CASTVTGQATEAFF,TGTGCCAGTACCGTTACCGGACAGGCCACTGAAGCTTTCTTT
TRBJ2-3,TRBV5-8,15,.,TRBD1,CASSSGTGGTDTQYF,TGTGCCAGCAGCTCCGGGACAGGGGGCACAGATACGCAGTATTTT
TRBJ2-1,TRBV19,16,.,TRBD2,CATDAGGPRSYNEQFF,TGTGCCACCGATGCGGGGGGGCCGCGCTCCTACAATGAGCAGTTCTTC
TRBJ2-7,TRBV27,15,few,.,CASSPPGGASYEQYF,TGTGCCAGCAGTCCCCCTGGGGGCGCGTCCTACGAGCAGTACTTC
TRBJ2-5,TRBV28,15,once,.,CASSPLGQGKETQYF,TGTGCCAGCAGCCCCTTGGGGCAGGGAAAAGAGACCCAGTACTTC
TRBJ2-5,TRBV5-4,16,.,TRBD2,CASSLLSGDPQETQYF,TGTGCCAGCAGCTTGCTCAGCGGGGACCCTCAAGAGACCCAGTACTTC
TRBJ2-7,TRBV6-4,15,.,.,CASRATSTGLGEQYF,TGTGCCAGCAGGGCGACTAGTACGGGCTTGGGCGAGCAGTACTTC
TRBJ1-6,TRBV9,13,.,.,CASSVEDNSPLHF,TGTGCCAGCAGCGTAGAAGATAATTCACCCCTCCACTTT
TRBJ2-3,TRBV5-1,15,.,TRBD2,CASSAGTTGADTQYF,TGCGCCAGCAGCGCCGGGACTACCGGTGCAGATACGCAGTATTTT
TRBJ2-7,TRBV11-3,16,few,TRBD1,CASSLGAGTGVFEQYF,TGTGCCAGCAGCTTAGGCGCCGGGACAGGGGTATTCGAGCAGTACTTC
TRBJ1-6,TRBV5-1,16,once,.,CASSLEQSSYNSPLHF,TGCGCCAGCAGCTTGGAACAAAGCTCCTATAATTCACCCCTCCACTTT
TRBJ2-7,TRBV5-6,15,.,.,CASSIPWGQVDEQYF,TGTGCCAGCAGCATCCCGTGGGGGCAGGTAGACGAGCAGTACTTC
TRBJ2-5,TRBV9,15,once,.,CASSVGGGTQETQYF,TGTGCCAGCAGCGTAGGCGGAGGGACTCAAGAGACCCAGTACTTC
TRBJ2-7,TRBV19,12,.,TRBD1,CASQQGAGEQYF,TGTGCCAGCCAACAGGGGGCTGGGGAGCAGTACTTC
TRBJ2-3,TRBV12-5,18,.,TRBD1,CASGLQTGEVLGTDTQYF,TGTGCTAGTGGTTTGCAGACAGGGGAAGTTTTGGGCACAGATACGCAGTATTTT
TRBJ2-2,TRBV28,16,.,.,CASSLALLGGTGELFF,TGTGCCAGCAGTTTAGCACTGCTTGGTGGGACCGGGGAGCTGTTTTTT
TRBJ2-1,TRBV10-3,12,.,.,CAIRNRENEQFF,TGTGCCATCAGGAATAGGGAGAATGAGCAGTTCTTC
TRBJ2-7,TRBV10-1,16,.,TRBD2,CASSESTSGDHYEQYF,TGCGCCAGCAGTGAGTCGACTAGCGGGGATCACTACGAGCAGTACTTC
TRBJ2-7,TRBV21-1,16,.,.,CASSKEAGLRTYEQYF,TGTGCCAGCAGCAAAGAAGCGGGCCTGAGAACCTACGAGCAGTACTTC
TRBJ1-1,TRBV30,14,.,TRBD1,CAWDRGLLNTEAFF,TGTGCGTGGGACAGGGGGCTTTTGAACACTGAAGCTTTCTTT
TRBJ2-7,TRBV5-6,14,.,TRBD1,CASSRDREWYDQYF,TGTGCCAGCAGCCGGGACAGGGAGTGGTACGACCAGTACTTC
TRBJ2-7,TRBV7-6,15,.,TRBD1,CASSLVAGGRQEQYF,TGTGCCAGCAGCTTAGTGGCAGGGGGTCGTCAAGAGCAGTACTTC
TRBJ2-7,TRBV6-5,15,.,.,CASSYRLLVGYEQYF,TGTGCCAGCAGTTACCGACTGCTAGTAGGCTACGAGCAGTACTTC
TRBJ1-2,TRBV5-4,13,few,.,CASSFRGDYGYTF,TGTGCCAGCAGCTTTCGGGGGGACTATGGCTACACCTTC
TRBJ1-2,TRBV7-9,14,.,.,CASSNWKTEYGYTF,TGTGCCAGCAGCAACTGGAAGACAGAGTATGGCTACACCTTC
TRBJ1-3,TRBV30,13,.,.,CAWPDSDGNTIYF,TGTGCCTGGCCAGACTCGGATGGAAACACCATATATTTT
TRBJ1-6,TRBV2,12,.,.,CASSEDTSPLHF,TGTGCCAGCAGTGAAGACACATCACCCCTCCACTTT
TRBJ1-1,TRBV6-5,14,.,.,CASIPGAANTEAFF,TGTGCCAGTATACCAGGGGCTGCAAACACTGAAGCTTTCTTT
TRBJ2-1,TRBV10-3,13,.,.,CAISQTGDNEQFF,TGTGCCATCAGTCAAACAGGAGACAATGAGCAGTTCTTC
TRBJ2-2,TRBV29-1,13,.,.,CSVEGENTGELFF,TGCAGCGTTGAAGGTGAAAACACCGGGGAGCTGTTTTTT
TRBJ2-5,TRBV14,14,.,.,CASSQVRELETQYF,TGTGCCAGCAGCCAAGTAAGGGAGTTGGAGACCCAGTACTTC
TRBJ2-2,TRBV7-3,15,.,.,CASSPIGENTGELFF,TGTGCCAGCAGCCCAATCGGGGAGAACACCGGGGAGCTGTTTTTT